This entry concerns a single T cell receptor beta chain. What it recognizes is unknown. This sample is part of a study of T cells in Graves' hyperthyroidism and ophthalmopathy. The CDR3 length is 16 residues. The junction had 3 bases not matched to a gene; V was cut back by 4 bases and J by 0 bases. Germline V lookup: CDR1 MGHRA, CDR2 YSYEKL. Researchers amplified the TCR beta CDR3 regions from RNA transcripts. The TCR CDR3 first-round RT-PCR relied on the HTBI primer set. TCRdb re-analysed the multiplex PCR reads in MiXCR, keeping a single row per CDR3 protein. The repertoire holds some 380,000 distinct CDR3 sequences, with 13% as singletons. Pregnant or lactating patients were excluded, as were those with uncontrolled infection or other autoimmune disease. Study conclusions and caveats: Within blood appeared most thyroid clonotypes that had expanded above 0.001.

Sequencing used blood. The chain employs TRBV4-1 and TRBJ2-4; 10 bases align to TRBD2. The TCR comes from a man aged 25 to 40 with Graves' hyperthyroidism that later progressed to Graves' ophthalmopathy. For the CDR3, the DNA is TGCGCCAGCAGCCGACTAGCGGGCCTAGCCAAAAACATTCAGTACTTC. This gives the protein CASSRLAGLAKNIQYF.